This T cell receptor (beta chain) was recorded in a study of monozygotic twins with inflammatory bowel disease (dated by TCRdb to about 2019). Some background on the complete study: The complete study included roughly 30 monozygotic twin pairs: 19 IBD-discordant Danish pairs and nine German pairs, of which four were IBD-concordant and five were IBD-discordant. Disease-associated traits were sought mainly through comparisons between IBD patients and their genetically identical healthy co-twins within discordant pairs. Each individual had, on average, about 151 000 unique TCRalpha sequences and 181 000 unique TCRbeta sequences available for analysis.

A word on this clonotype: The target of this receptor is not known.

Here is what the overall study found, with its caveats: Repertoire similarity did not differ between concordant and discordant twins, possibly due to limited statistical power. Background noise and inter-individual variability may have been introduced into the repertoires by the differing immunosuppressive treatments among patients. IBD patients shared fewer clonotypes with other individuals than healthy twins did, most markedly in patients showing signs of disease activity. A decrease in TCRbeta repertoire diversity, as measured by inverse Simpson index, was observed in IBD patients compared with their healthy co-twins. The analysis was unable to tell apart different T cell subtypes. No single strong signal or clonotype linked to IBD turned up in the results, so the idea that one exists was not supported.

From each donor, a roughly 2.7 ml peripheral blood sample was collected into PAXgene tubes and kept at -80 degrees C. Total RNA was isolated from whole blood with the PAXgene blood miRNA kit on an automated QIAcube, without T cell sorting. Deep TCRalpha and TCRbeta repertoire profiling with unique molecular barcoding was performed on peripheral blood of monozygotic twin pairs concordant or discordant for inflammatory bowel disease. Smoking habits were recorded for all twin pairs, and each individual was classified as a current, former or never smoker. The library was generated by 5' RACE. Preparation of each TCR library used approximately 3.5 ug of total RNA. For each sample, cDNA was synthesized in eight separate reactions using SMARTScribe reverse transcriptase. Unique molecular identifiers containing a 6-nucleotide sample barcode were introduced through template switching during cDNA synthesis. TCRalpha and TCRbeta cDNA was amplified in two nested PCRs of 16 and 9 cycles, and bead purification was carried out after each PCR. Before amplification, cDNA was treated with uracil DNA-glycosylase and purified using the QIAquick PCR purification kit. The second PCR was the step at which Illumina TruSeq-compatible adapters and sample-specific barcodes were added. Library quality and concentration were checked on TapeStation and Qubit, and libraries were pooled at around 4.9 ng each. The pooled libraries were sequenced with 2 x 100 bp reads and custom sequencing primers on an Illumina HiSeq2500 single-index Rapid Run. In the authors' own workflow: PCR and sequencing errors were corrected by UMI-based consensus assembly using MiGEC version 1.2.6. MiXCR version 2.1.1 was used to carry out V(D)J alignment, clonotype assembly and CDR3 extraction. To normalise gene usage, clonotype sharing and MAIT/NKT TCR abundance, the top 1000, 10 000 and 20 000 clonotypes in each sample were analysed. Diversity was computed as the inverse Simpson index with the vegan R package after downsampling to 27 000 UMIs. Paired Mann-Whitney U tests on discordant twin pairs were used, with Benjamini-Hochberg multiple-testing correction. TCRdb reprocessed the reads, reporting each CDR3 protein sequence once and no DNA. The V and J calls and clone size are TCRdb's, not the authors'. This sample's table has entries for fewer than 400,000 distinct CDR3 sequences. Approximately 5.9% of the sample comes from the top ten.

Sequencing input: blood. The source of this sequence is a human donor with ulcerative colitis or Crohn's disease, or a healthy co-twin of an affected twin (not recorded which).

The CDR3 is CATSSALYGYTF. The chain couples TRBV15 to TRBJ1-2. According to the germline V gene (reference sequence), CDR1 reads LNHNV and CDR2 reads YYDKDF. The CDR3 spans 12 residues, from the cysteine through the phenylalanine. The record lacks a DNA sequence.